The present entry profiles one T cell receptor (beta chain) with its context. Authors' methods: Amplification of reference gene primers provided the estimated nucleated cell counts. Libraries were prepared by immunoSEQ multiplex PCR; TCRdb keeps only in-frame clonotypes and omits some of them. V and J calls and clone size are given by that table; D and trimming were obtained from the DNA. The sample records tens of thousands of clones, roughly four fifths being singletons. V lost 3 bases and J lost 5; bases outside the gene matches: 3. Germline V lookup: CDR1 MNHNS, CDR2 SASEGT. The CDR3 has 14 amino acids. The data were taken from a study of blood T cell repertoires in COVID-19. Study context: Collection of acute and convalescent COVID-19 samples took place in the United States, Italy and Spain.

The rearrangement uses TRBV6-1 and TRBJ1-2; 10 bases match TRBD1. The receptor was derived from a man aged 60-69 years with acute or convalescent COVID-19. Material for sequencing was peripheral blood. DNA of the CDR3: TGTGCCAGCAGTGAGACAGGGGGCGGTTATGGCTACACCTTC. Residues: CASSETGGGYGYTF.